Below are 15 T cell receptor beta chains sequenced from a single sample in a study of identical twins. TCRdb fed the 5' RACE reads into MiXCR, producing one record per CDR3 protein. The data contain some 730,000 distinct CDR3 sequences, about 18% of them singletons. The sample was also linked to a second study, of T cells expressing NK-cell markers.

Input material: PBMCs. These receptors were taken from a woman aged 18-29 years in good health.

The chain combines TRBV12-3 or TRBV12-4 with TRBJ1-5; 7 nucleotides match TRBD1. Losses at the gene ends were 0 bases for V and 3 bases for J; bases not matched to a gene: 2. CDR3 length equals 15 residues. The CDR3 nucleotides read TGTGCCAGCAGTTTAGCAGACAGGGTCAATCAGCCCCAGCATTTT. Residues: CASSLADRVNQPQHF.

This clonotype was found many times. The chain employs TRBV4-3 and TRBJ2-5; 15 nucleotides match TRBD2. The V gene's germline CDR1 is LGHNA and CDR2 YSLEER. The J segment lost 1 base and the V segment lost 4 bases, leaving 1 base of the junction unmatched. This CDR3 spans 16 amino acids. CDR3 residues: CASSPGLAGGQETQYF. Written as DNA, the CDR3 is TGCGCCAGCAGCCCGGGACTAGCGGGAGGCCAAGAGACCCAGTACTTC.

The CDR3 reads CASSSPTSGRASYNEQFF. The CDR3, as DNA: TGCGCCAGCAGCTCCCCTACTAGCGGGAGGGCCTCATACAATGAGCAGTTCTTC. The J gene is TRBJ2-1, the V gene TRBV5-1; 13 nucleotides agree with TRBD2. CDR1 and CDR2 from the germline V gene are SGHRS and YFSETQ. There are 18 residues in the CDR3. With 3 bases clipped from V and 4 bases from J, the junction kept 10 bases outside the gene matches. The full variable domain, rest sourced from reference TRBV5-1 and TRBJ2-1, is KAGVTQTPRYLIKTRGQQVTLSCSPISGHRSVSWYQQTPGQGLQFLFEYFSETQRNKGNFPGRFSGRQFSNSRSEMNVSTLELGDSALYLCASSSPTSGRASYNEQFFGPGTRLTVL.

The chain uses TRBV29-1 and TRBJ1-1; TRBD1 matches 7 bases. The CDR3 extends over 14 amino acids. Trimming took 6 bases from V and 1 from J; bases not matched to a gene: 8. CDR1 and CDR2 (germline): SQVTM, ANQGSEA. CDR3 loop: CSVQTDRTNTEAFF. CDR3 bases: TGCAGCGTGCAAACGGACAGGACGAACACTGAAGCTTTCTTT.

The rearrangement joins TRBV11-3 to TRBJ2-6; possible D gene TRBD2, 5 bases. The germline CDR1 and CDR2 sequences are SGHNT and YENEEA. The CDR3 covers 16 residues. Trimming removed 6 bases at V and 0 bases at J, with 12 bases between. CDR3 residues: CASSVRADSGANVLTF. As DNA, the CDR3 is TGTGCCAGCAGTGTCCGAGCGGACTCTGGGGCCAACGTCCTGACTTTC.

The J gene is TRBJ2-1, the V gene TRBV9; 10 bases are shared with TRBD2. The V and J ends lost 0 bases and 8 bases, in that order; junction bases with no gene match: 8. The CDR3 length is 16 residues. Germline-derived CDR1 and CDR2 are SGDLS and YYNGEE. CDR3 residues: CASSVDEREGPYEQFF. The CDR3, as DNA: TGTGCCAGCAGCGTAGATGAGCGGGAGGGCCCTTATGAGCAGTTCTTC.

V is TRBV6-1 and J is TRBJ2-3; D may match TRBD1 or TRBD2 (5 bases each). This CDR3 has 15 residues. The V gene lost 6 bases and the J gene lost 4 bases, with 17 bases spanning the gap. The germline CDR1 and CDR2 sequences are MNHNS and SASEGT. CDR3 coding DNA: TGTGCCAGCAGCCAAGGGACCCAAGTCCCAGATACGCAGTATTTT. This translates into CASSQGTQVPDTQYF.

In its sample, this clonotype was seen a few times. The chain uses TRBV29-1 and TRBJ2-4; possibly TRBD1 for D (5 bases). CDR1 and CDR2 (germline): SQVTM, ANQGSEA. The V end was cut by 7 bases, the J end by 1 base, with 11 bases between. The CDR3 runs 13 residues. CDR3 nucleotides: TGCAGCGCCGTTGGGGCGGCCAAAAACATTCAGTACTTC. Its protein product is CSAVGAAKNIQYF.

The sample holds a few counts of this clonotype. This chain uses TRBV20-1 with TRBJ2-5; D remains ambiguous. This CDR3 has 14 amino acids. Trimming stripped 3 bases from V and 4 bases from J, with 15 bases between. CDR1 and CDR2 (germline): DFQATT, SNEGSKA (reference sequence). CDR3 loop: CSARAGRLGETQYF. CDR3 in DNA: TGCAGTGCTAGGGCCGGACGACTGGGAGAGACCCAGTACTTC.

The J gene is TRBJ1-2, the V gene TRBV2, with a tentative D call TRBD1 (5 bases). The length of the CDR3 is 14 residues. The V gene's germline CDR1 is SNHLY and CDR2 FYNNEI. V dropped 6 bases and J dropped 7 bases, with 18 bases sitting between them. The CDR3, as DNA: TGTGCCAGCAGGGCCCGGGACGGGTACGGTGGCTACACCTTC. Protein: CASRARDGYGGYTF.

This clonotype was observed a few times. The V call is TRBV7-2, the J call TRBJ2-1; D is uncertain. The CDR3 contains 15 residues. CDR1 is SGHTA and CDR2 is FQGNSA in the germline V gene. The germline V and J ends were trimmed by 0 bases and 7 bases, with 13 bases remaining between them. This chain's CDR3 is CASSLAVAYVNEQFF. In DNA, the CDR3 is TGTGCCAGCAGCTTAGCGGTAGCTTATGTGAATGAGCAGTTCTTC.

This clonotype was detected a few times. The chain combines TRBV12-5 with TRBJ1-3, with D possibly TRBD1 on 6 matching bases. This CDR3 spans 12 amino acids. The V gene's germline CDR1 is LGHNT and CDR2 FRNRAP. Trimming stripped 6 bases from V and 7 bases from J, with 10 bases between. DNA for the CDR3: TGTGCTAGTGGAGGGACACCGAACACCATATATTTT. This gives the protein CASGGTPNTIYF.

This clonotype has a handful of counts. This chain uses TRBV24-1 with TRBJ2-1; TRBD2 matches at 13 bases. The CDR3 totals 16 residues. Germline V gene sequence: CDR1 KGHDR, CDR2 SFDVKD. Unmatched junction bases numbered 9, after V lost 3 bases and J lost 11 bases. The DNA of the CDR3 is TGTGCCACCAGTGATCCTGGACTAGCGGGGGAAAGTCAGCAGTTCTTC. Its translation: CATSDPGLAGESQQFF.

J is TRBJ2-1 and V is TRBV27; D ambiguous. CDR3 length equals 11 residues. Germline V CDR1 and CDR2: MNHEY, SMNVEV (reference sequence). V lost 8 bases and J 13 bases, leaving 15 bases between the germline ends. CDR3 region: CASRSRSLQFF. In nucleotides, the CDR3 is TGTGCCAGCCGTAGCCGGTCCCTTCAGTTCTTC.

The CDR3 here is CASIGEGLQAYEQYF. In DNA, the CDR3 is TGTGCCAGCATTGGGGAGGGACTGCAAGCCTACGAGCAGTACTTC. The chain carries TRBV6-1 and TRBJ2-7, with 7 bases identical to TRBD2. The CDR3 runs to 15 residues. Germline lookup yields CDR1 MNHNS and CDR2 SASEGT. J gave up 2 bases and V 7 bases, and 11 bases lay outside the gene matches.